The clone carrying this TCR beta chain came up a few times. Per the authors' pipeline: It was from reference gene primer amplification that nucleated cell counts were estimated. Some clones are missing from TCRdb's copy, which holds only in-frame ones; the method was immunoSEQ multiplex PCR. V, J and clone size are taken as reported in that table, and D and trimming were inferred from the DNA itself. This table has approximately 140,000 clones, 84% appearing once. The data belong to a study of blood T cell repertoires in COVID-19. Looking at the study overall: Samples taken during acute and convalescent COVID-19 were collected in the United States, Italy and Spain. T cells, B-cell-depleted T cells, or PBMCs supplied cDNA or gDNA.

V was pared by 4 bases and J by 7 bases, with 19 bases of the junction left unmatched. The germline CDR1 and CDR2 sequences are SGHNT and YYREEE (reference sequence). The CDR3 extends over 18 amino acids. The receptor was derived from a man aged 70-80 years with acute or convalescent COVID-19. The chain joins TRBV5-4 to TRBJ2-1; TRBD2 matches 8 bases. Sequencing was performed on peripheral blood. The CDR3 DNA reads TGTGCCAGCAGCCAATTAAAGGGGTGGGCGGGAGGAGGAAATGAGCAGTTCTTC. Its translation is CASSQLKGWAGGGNEQFF.